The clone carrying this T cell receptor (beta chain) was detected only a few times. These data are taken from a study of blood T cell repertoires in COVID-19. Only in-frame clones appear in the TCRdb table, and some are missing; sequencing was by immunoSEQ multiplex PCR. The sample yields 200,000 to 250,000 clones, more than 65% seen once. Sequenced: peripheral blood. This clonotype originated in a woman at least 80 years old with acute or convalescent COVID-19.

The CDR3 reads CASSLSRGLNTEAFF. CDR3 bases: TGTGCCAGCAGCTTAAGTAGGGGGCTGAACACTGAAGCTTTCTTT. The J gene is TRBJ1-1, the V gene TRBV7-2; 7 bases align to TRBD1. The length of the CDR3 is 15 residues. J was trimmed by 0 bases and V by 2 bases; bases with no gene match: 3. The germline CDR1 and CDR2 sequences are SGHTA and FQGNSA.